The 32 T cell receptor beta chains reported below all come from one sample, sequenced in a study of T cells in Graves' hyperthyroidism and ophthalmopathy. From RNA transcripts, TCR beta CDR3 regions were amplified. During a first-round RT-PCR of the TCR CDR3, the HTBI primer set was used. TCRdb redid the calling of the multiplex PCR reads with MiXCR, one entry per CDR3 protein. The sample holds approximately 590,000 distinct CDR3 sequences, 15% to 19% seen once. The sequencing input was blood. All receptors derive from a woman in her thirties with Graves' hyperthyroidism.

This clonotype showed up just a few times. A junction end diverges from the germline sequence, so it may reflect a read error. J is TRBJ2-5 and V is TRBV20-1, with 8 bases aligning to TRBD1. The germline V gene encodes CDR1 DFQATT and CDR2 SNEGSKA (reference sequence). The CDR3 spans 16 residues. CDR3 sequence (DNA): TGCAGTGCTAGTCAGGGGGCCTGGACGCCGGCCGGTCCAATTCACTTC. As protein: CSASQGAWTPAGPIHF.

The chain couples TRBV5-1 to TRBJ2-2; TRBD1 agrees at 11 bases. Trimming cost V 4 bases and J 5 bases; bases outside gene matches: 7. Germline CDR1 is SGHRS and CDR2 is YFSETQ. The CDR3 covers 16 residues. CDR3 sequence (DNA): TGCGCCAGCAGCAGAACCGGGACAGGGGGGACCGGGGAGCTGTTTTTT. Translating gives CASSRTGTGGTGELFF.

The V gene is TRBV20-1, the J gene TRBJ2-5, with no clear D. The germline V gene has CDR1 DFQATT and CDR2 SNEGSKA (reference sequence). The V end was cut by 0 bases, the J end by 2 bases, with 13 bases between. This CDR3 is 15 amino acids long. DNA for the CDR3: TGCAGTGCTAGAGATTGGTGGGAACCTCAAGAGACCCAGTACTTC. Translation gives CSARDWWEPQETQYF.

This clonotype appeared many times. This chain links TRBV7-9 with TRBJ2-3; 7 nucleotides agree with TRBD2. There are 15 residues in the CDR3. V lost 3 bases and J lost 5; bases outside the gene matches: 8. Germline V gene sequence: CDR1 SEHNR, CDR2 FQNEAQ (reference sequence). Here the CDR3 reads CASSFSRSGGDTQYF. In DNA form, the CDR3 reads TGTGCCAGCAGCTTTAGTAGGTCGGGAGGAGATACGCAGTATTTT.

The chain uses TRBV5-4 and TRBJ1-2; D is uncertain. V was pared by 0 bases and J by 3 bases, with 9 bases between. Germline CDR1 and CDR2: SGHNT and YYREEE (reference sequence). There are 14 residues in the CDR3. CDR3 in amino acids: CASSLEYRDYGYTF. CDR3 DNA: TGTGCCAGCAGCTTGGAGTATAGGGACTATGGCTACACCTTC. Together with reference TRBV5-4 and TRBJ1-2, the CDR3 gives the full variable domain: ETGVTQSPTHLIKTRGQQVTLRCSSQSGHNTVSWYQQALGQGPQFIFQYYREEENGRGNFPPRFSGLQFPNYSSELNVNALELDDSALYLCASSLEYRDYGYTFGSGTRLTVV.

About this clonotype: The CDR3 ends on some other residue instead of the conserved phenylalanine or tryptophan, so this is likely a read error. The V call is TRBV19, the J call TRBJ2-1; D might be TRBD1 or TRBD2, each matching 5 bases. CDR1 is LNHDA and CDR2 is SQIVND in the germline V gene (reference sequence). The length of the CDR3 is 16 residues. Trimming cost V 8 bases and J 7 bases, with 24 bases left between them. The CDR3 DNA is TGTGCCAGTGGCGAAGGCGGGCTGGGGACGAGGAATGAGCAGTTCATC. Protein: CASGEGGLGTRNEQFI.

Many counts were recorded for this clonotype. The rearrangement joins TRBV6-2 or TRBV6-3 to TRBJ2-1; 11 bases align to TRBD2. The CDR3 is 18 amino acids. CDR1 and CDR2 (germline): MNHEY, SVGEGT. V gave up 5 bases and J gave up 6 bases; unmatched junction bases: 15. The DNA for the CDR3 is TGTGCCAGCAGTCCATACTGTAGCGGGAGGGTTGAATGCAATGAGCAGTTCTTC. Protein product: CASSPYCSGRVECNEQFF.

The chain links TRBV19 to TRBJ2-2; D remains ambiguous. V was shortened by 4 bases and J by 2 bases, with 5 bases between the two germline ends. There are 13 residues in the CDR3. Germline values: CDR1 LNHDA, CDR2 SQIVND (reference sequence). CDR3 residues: CASSTKNTGELFF. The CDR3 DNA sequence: TGTGCCAGTAGTACCAAAAACACCGGGGAGCTGTTTTTT. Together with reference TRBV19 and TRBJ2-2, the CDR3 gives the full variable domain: DGGITQSPKYLFRKEGQNVTLSCEQNLNHDAMYWYRQDPGQGLRLIYYSQIVNDFQKGDIAEGYSVSREKKESFPLTVTSAQKNPTAFYLCASSTKNTGELFFGEGSRLTVL.

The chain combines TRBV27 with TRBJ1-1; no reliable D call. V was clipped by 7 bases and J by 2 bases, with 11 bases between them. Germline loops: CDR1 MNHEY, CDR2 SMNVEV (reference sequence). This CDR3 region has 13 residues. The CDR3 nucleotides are TGTGCCAGCAAGTTTCAGTTTAACACTGAAGCTTTCTTT. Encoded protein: CASKFQFNTEAFF.

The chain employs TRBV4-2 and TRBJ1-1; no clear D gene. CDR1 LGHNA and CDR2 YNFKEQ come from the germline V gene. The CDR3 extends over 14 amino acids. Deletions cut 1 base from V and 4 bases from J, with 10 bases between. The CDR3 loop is CASSQGVPSTEAFF. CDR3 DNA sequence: TGTGCCAGCAGCCAAGGGGTGCCGAGCACTGAAGCTTTCTTT.

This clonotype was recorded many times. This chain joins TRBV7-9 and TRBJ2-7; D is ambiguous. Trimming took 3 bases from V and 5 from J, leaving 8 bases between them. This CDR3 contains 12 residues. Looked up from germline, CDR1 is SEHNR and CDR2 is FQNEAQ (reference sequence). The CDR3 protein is CASSFGDDEQYF. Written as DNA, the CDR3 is TGTGCCAGCAGCTTTGGTGATGACGAGCAGTACTTC.

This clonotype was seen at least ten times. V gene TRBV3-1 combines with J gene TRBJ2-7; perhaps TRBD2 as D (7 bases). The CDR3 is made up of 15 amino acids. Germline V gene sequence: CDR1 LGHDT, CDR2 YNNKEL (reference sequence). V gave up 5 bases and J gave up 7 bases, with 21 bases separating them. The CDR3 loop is CASSASRGRAREQYF. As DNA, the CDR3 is TGTGCCAGCAGCGCCTCTAGGGGGAGGGCCCGTGAGCAGTACTTC.

The CDR3 region has the DNA TGCGCCAGCAGCTTGGGCTCATTGCAAGAGACCCAGTACTTC. It codes for CASSLGSLQETQYF. The rearrangement links TRBV5-1 to TRBJ2-5; the D is unclear. Germline-derived CDR1 and CDR2 are SGHRS and YFSETQ. This CDR3 has 14 residues. Trimming cost V 0 bases and J 2 bases, with 8 bases left between them.

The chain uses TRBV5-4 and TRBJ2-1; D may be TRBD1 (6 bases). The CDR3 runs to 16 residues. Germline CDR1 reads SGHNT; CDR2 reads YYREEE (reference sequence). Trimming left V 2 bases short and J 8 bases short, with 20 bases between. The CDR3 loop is CASSFVGASKHDEQFF. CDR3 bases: TGTGCCAGCAGCTTCGTGGGGGCTAGTAAACACGATGAGCAGTTCTTC.

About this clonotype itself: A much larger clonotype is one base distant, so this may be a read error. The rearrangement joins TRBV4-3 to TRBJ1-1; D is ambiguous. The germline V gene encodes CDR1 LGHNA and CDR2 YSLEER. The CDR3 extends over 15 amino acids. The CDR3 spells CASGQVISLNTEAFF. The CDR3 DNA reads TGCGCCAGCGGCCAAGTTATCAGTTTGAACACTGAAGCTTTCTTT.

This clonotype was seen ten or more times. CDR3 residues: CASSLLAPYEQYF. DNA for the CDR3: TGTGCCAGCAGCTTACTCGCTCCCTACGAGCAGTACTTC. The V call is TRBV7-8, the J call TRBJ2-7; D gene uncertain. The CDR3 sequence is 13 residues long. CDR1 is SGHVS and CDR2 is FQNEAQ in the germline V gene. The V and J ends lost 2 bases and 2 bases respectively, with 7 bases between them.

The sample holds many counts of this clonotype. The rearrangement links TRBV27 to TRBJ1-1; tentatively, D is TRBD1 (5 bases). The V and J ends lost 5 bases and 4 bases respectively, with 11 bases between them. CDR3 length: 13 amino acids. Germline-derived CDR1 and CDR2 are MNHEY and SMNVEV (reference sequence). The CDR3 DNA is TGTGCCAGCAGTCAAGACAGCATCACTGAAGCTTTCTTT. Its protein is CASSQDSITEAFF.

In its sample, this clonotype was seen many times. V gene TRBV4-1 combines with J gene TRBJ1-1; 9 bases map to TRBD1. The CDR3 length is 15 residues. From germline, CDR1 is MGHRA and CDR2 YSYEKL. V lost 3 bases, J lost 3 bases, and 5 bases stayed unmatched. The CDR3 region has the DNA TGCGCCAGCAGCCAGGGACAGGGATTGGACACTGAAGCTTTCTTT. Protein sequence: CASSQGQGLDTEAFF.

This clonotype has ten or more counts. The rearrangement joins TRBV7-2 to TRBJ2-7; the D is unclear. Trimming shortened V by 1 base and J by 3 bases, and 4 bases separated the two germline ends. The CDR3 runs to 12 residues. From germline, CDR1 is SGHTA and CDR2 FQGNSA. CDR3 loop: CASSLDDYEQYF. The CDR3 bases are TGTGCCAGCAGCTTAGATGACTACGAGCAGTACTTC.

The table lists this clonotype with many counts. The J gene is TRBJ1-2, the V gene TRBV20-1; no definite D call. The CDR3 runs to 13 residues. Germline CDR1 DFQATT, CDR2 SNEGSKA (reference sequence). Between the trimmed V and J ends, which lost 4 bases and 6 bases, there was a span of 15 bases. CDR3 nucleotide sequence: TGCAGTGCTACGCGGAGCAACTATGATGGCTACACCTTC. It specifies CSATRSNYDGYTF.

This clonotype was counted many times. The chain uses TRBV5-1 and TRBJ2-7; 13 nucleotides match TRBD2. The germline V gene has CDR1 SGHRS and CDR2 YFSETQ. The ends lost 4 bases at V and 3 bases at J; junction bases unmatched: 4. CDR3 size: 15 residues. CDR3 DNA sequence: TGCGCCAGCAGCATGGGACTAGCGGGGATCTACGAGCAGTACTTC. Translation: CASSMGLAGIYEQYF.

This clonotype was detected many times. The CDR3 DNA sequence: TGTGCCAGCAGATTGACCAGGTCTGGGGCCAACGTCCTGACTTTC. Protein sequence: CASRLTRSGANVLTF. The chain joins TRBV6-1 to TRBJ2-6; D not certain. The CDR3 is 15 amino acids. V lost 6 bases and J lost 1, with 10 bases in between. Germline CDR1 and CDR2: MNHNS and SASEGT.

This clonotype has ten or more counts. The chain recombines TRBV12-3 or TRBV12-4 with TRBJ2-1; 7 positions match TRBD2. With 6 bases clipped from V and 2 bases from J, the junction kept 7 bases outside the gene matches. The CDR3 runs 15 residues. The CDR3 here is CASRGGTSPYNEQFF. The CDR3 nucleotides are TGTGCCAGCAGGGGGGGGACGAGCCCCTACAATGAGCAGTTCTTC.

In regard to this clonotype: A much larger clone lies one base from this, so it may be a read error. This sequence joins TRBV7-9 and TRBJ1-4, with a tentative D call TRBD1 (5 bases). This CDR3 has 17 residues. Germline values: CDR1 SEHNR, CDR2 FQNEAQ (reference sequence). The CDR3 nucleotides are TGTGCCAGCAGCTTAGGCCCATACAGGCAAGCTAATGGAAAACTGTTTTTT. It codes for CASSLGPYRQANGKLFF.

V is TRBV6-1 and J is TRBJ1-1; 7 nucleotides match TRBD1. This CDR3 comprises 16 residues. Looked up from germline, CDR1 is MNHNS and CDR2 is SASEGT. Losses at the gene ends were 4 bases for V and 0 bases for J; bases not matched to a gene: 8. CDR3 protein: CASSARGGQLNTEAFF. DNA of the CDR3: TGTGCCAGCAGTGCAAGGGGGGGACAGTTGAACACTGAAGCTTTCTTT.

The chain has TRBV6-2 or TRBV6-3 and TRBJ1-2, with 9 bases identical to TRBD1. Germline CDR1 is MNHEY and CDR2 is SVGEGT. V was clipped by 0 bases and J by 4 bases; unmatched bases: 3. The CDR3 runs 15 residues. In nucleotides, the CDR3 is TGTGCCAGCAGTTACTCATCGGACAGGGGCTATGGCTACACCTTC. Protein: CASSYSSDRGYGYTF.

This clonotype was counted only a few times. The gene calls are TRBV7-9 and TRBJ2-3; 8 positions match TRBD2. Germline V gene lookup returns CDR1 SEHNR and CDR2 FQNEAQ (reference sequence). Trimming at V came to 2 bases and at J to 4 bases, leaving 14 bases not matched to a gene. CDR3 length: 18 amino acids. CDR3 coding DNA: TGTGCCAGCAGCTTACTAGCGGGTCAAACCGAGATAGCAGATACGCAGTATTTT. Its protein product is CASSLLAGQTEIADTQYF.

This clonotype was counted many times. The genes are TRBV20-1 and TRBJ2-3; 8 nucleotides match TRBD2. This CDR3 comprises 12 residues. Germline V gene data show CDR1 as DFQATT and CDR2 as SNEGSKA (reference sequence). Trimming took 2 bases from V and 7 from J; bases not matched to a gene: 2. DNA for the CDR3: TGCAGTGCTAGACGGGAGGGGAATACGCAGTATTTT. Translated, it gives CSARREGNTQYF.

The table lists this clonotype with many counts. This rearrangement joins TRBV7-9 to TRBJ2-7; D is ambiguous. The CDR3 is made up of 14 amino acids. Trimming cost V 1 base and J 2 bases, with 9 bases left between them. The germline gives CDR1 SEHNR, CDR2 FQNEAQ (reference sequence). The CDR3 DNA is TGTGCCAGCAGCTTAGGAACATATCCCTACGAGCAGTACTTC. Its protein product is CASSLGTYPYEQYF.

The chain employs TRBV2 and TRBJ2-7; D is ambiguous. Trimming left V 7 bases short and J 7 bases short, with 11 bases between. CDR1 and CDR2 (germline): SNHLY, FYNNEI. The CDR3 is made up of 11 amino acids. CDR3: CASTLLREQYF. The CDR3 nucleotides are TGTGCCAGCACCCTTCTTCGGGAGCAGTACTTC.

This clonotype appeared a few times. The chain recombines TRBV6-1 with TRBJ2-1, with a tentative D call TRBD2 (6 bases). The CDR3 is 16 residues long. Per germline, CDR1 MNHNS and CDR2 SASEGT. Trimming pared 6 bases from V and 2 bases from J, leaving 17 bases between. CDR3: CASSHNLAVPYNEQFF. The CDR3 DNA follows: TGTGCCAGCAGCCATAATTTAGCGGTACCCTACAATGAGCAGTTCTTC.

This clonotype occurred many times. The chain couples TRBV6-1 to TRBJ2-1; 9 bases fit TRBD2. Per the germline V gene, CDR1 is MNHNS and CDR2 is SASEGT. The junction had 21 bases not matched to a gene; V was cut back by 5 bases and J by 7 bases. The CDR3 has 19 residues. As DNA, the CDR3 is TGTGCCAGCAGTTACGGGGGGTGGGCTCCTAGCGGGATTCGGAATGAGCAGTTCTTC. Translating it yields CASSYGGWAPSGIRNEQFF.